Presented here are 8 T cell receptor beta chains from one specimen sequenced in a study of blood T cell repertoires in COVID-19. The assay was immunoSEQ multiplex PCR, and TCRdb's table has in-frame clones only and misses some. The sample consists of tens of thousands of clones, roughly 87% of them appearing once. Input material: peripheral blood. Source of these receptors: a man aged 50 or older with acute or convalescent COVID-19.

This sequence joins TRBV7-9 and TRBJ1-3, with 7 bases matching TRBD1. Germline V gene sequence: CDR1 SEHNR, CDR2 FQNEAQ (reference sequence). This CDR3 is built from 16 residues. J gave up 1 base and V 5 bases, and 8 bases lay outside the gene matches. In DNA, the CDR3 is TGTGCCAGCAGCGCCATACAGGGGCTTTCTGGAAACACCATATATTTT. It yields the protein CASSAIQGLSGNTIYF.

This clone was seen a single time. The V gene is TRBV5-1, the J gene TRBJ1-4, with D possibly matching TRBD1 (5 bases). The germline V gene encodes CDR1 SGHRS and CDR2 YFSETQ. Between the trimmed V and J ends, which lost 4 bases and 7 bases, there was a span of 17 bases. The CDR3 covers 15 residues. CDR3 loop: CASSVGRASGEKLFF. CDR3 coding DNA: TGCGCCAGCAGCGTGGGACGCGCCAGCGGTGAAAAACTGTTTTTT.

This chain uses TRBV12-5 with TRBJ1-2; possible D gene TRBD1, 5 bases. The germline V gene encodes CDR1 LGHNT and CDR2 FRNRAP. The CDR3 sequence is 14 residues long. Trimming stripped 3 bases from V and 8 bases from J, with 16 bases between. The CDR3 DNA sequence: TGTGCTAGTGGTTTCGACGCGGGGCAAAGGGGCTACACCTTC. Protein: CASGFDAGQRGYTF.

This clone was counted a few times. V is TRBV6-2 or TRBV6-3 and J is TRBJ1-1, with unresolved D. Germline V gene sequence: CDR1 MNHEY, CDR2 SVGEGT. The CDR3 has 11 residues. The germline V and J ends were trimmed by 0 bases and 9 bases, with 5 bases remaining between them. In DNA, the CDR3 is TGTGCCAGCAGTTACTCGACTAAAGCTTTCTTT. This codes for CASSYSTKAFF.

The CDR3 is CASSSPVCGLYEQYV. CDR3 in DNA: TGTGCCAGCAGTTCCCCCGTTTGCGGCCTCTACGAGCAGTACGTC. J is TRBJ2-7 and V is TRBV6-5; D is ambiguous. This CDR3 is built from 15 residues. Deletions cut 4 bases from V and 3 bases from J, with 16 bases between. The germline V gene has CDR1 MNHEY and CDR2 SVGAGI.

This sequence joins TRBV2 and TRBJ2-5; D is possibly TRBD1 (6 bases). The germline CDR1 and CDR2 sequences are SNHLY and FYNNEI. V gave up 7 bases and J gave up 4 bases, with 19 bases separating them. There are 15 residues in the CDR3. This CDR3 is CASTPQGRVLETQYF. In DNA, the CDR3 is TGTGCCAGCACTCCACAGGGCCGGGTCTTAGAGACCCAGTACTTC.

This clone is classed as medium-sized. The chain employs TRBV18 and TRBJ2-4; 8 nucleotides agree with TRBD1. Trimming took 3 bases from V and 6 from J; bases not matched to a gene: 13. This CDR3 spans 17 amino acids. Germline V gene lookup returns CDR1 KGHSH and CDR2 LQKENI. Here the CDR3 reads CASSPFPGQGELNIQYF. CDR3 DNA: TGTGCCAGCTCACCGTTTCCCGGACAGGGCGAATTAAACATTCAGTACTTC.

The chain is built from TRBV20-1 and TRBJ1-1, with D tentatively TRBD1 (5 bases). The CDR3 is made up of 11 amino acids. V was trimmed by 2 bases and J by 7 bases, leaving 8 bases between them. Germline assignment: CDR1 DFQATT and CDR2 SNEGSKA (reference sequence). The CDR3: CSARQGSEAFF. The DNA for the CDR3 is TGCAGTGCTAGACAGGGTAGTGAAGCTTTCTTT.